A selection of T cell receptor beta chains follows, all from one sample in a study of T cell responses to AZD1222 COVID-19 vaccine. Data came from immunoSEQ multiplex PCR; TCRdb stores just in-frame clones and leaves some out. Counted here are some 150,000 clones, 94% occurring once; the ten biggest clones make up around 1.3%. The sample consisted of peripheral blood, taken on day 0 of AZD1222 vaccination. Receptors were obtained from an adult in good health. Both conserved end residues are trimmed from each CDR3. Each record gives: J gene, V gene, CDR3 protein.

TRBJ1-5 | TRBV6-5 | ATRRRVGNQPQH
TRBJ1-5 | TRBV27 | ASSLSGQGARGNQPQH
TRBJ1-2 | TRBV6-1 | ASSEVSGTVLGYT
TRBJ2-3 | TRBV6-6 | ASKVAYTDTQY
TRBJ1-5 | TRBV27 | ASSFVGQPQH
TRBJ2-3 | TRBV4-1 | ASSQDWGGKTDTQY
TRBJ2-2 | TRBV30 | AWRGGTGELF
TRBJ2-1 | TRBV24-1 | ATSDFRDSSYNEQF
TRBJ1-2 | TRBV10-1 | ASPHGQGRNYGYT
TRBJ1-5 | TRBV4-2 | ASSQYRELQPQH
TRBJ1-2 | TRBV4-1 | ASSLGQGADGGYT
TRBJ2-2 | TRBV4-2 | ASSQGLAGAAGELF
TRBJ1-1 | TRBV6-5 | ASSTTVNTEAF
TRBJ1-2 | TRBV6-5 | ASSYSIGPFYGYT
TRBJ1-1 | TRBV19 | ASSMGRPGDTEAF
TRBJ1-6 | TRBV28 | ASSLWKATYNSPLH
TRBJ1-1 | TRBV11-1 | ASSSQWDTEAF
TRBJ1-1 | TRBV9 | ASSATTGGLTF
TRBJ2-3 | TRBV6-4 | ASSATSGGTDTQY
TRBJ2-2 | TRBV12-5 | ASGSAPFTGELF
TRBJ1-1 | TRBV19 | ASSQTGANTEAF
TRBJ1-6 | TRBV5-6 | ASSFDRAFPPLH
TRBJ1-2 | TRBV2 | ASSEVGVTGAGYT
TRBJ1-1 | TRBV12-3/TRBV12-4 | ASNLRVGTEAF
TRBJ1-1 | TRBV7-2 | ASSQRTGGSEAF
TRBJ2-1 | TRBV10-2 | ASRGTARGNEQF
TRBJ1-1 | TRBV6-2/TRBV6-3 | ASSGRQGSTEAF
TRBJ1-1 | TRBV21-1 | ASSKVGLNTEAF
TRBJ2-5 | TRBV5-1 | ASSSSSRRETQY
TRBJ2-5 | TRBV3-1/TRBV3-2 | ASSRWDGQETQY
TRBJ2-1 | TRBV7-2 | ASSGRVGYNEQF
TRBJ1-5 | TRBV19 | ASKAGVQPQH
TRBJ2-3 | TRBV7-8 | ASSLAMGASTDTQY
TRBJ1-1 | TRBV18 | ASSPAGAVNTEAF
TRBJ2-1 | TRBV5-4 | ASSLDSIEQF
TRBJ2-1 | TRBV6-4 | ASSERSGDFNEQF
TRBJ1-4 | TRBV7-9 | ASSLRGDRTEKLF
TRBJ1-2 | TRBV5-4 | ASSTGDRVRNGYT
TRBJ2-1 | TRBV5-6 | ASSLRLDEQF
TRBJ1-4 | TRBV28 | ASSPPPTVAEKLF
TRBJ2-3 | TRBV7-3 | ASSSTGTASDTQY
TRBJ2-3 | TRBV9 | ASSVGGVLDTQY
TRBJ1-3 | TRBV12-3/TRBV12-4 | ASRMGAGNTIY
TRBJ1-2 | TRBV28 | ASRRDGTAHGYT
TRBJ2-3 | TRBV21-1 | ASSNSTGTDTQY
TRBJ1-3 | TRBV7-2 | ASSLRPVRNTIY
TRBJ1-1 | TRBV9 | ASSVGAGQSTEAF
TRBJ1-4 | TRBV28 | ASSPGIFGRYDEKLF
TRBJ1-6 | TRBV11-2 | ASSWRHSPNSPLH
TRBJ2-3 | TRBV20-1 | SASLPRGPTDTQY